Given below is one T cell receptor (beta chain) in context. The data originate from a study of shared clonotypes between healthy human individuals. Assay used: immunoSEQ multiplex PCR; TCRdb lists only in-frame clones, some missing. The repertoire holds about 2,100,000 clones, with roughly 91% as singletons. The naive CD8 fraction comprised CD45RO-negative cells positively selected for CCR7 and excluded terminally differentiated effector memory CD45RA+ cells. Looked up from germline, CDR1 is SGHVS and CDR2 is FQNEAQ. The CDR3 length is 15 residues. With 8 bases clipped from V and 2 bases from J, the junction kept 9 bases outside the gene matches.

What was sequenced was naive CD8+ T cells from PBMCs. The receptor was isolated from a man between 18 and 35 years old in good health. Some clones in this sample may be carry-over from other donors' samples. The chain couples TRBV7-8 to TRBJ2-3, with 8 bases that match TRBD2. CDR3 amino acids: CASWVLAGPTDTQYF. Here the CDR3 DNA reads TGTGCCAGCTGGGTGTTAGCGGGACCCACAGATACGCAGTATTTT.